One sample yielded the 15 T cell receptor beta chains listed below, sequenced in a study of T cell responses to AZD1222 COVID-19 vaccine. This table comes from immunoSEQ multiplex PCR, and its TCRdb copy is limited to in-frame clones, with some not included. The sample contains around 170,000 clones, approximately 91% of which appear only once. The sequencing used peripheral blood, collected on day 0 of AZD1222 vaccination. The receptors come from an adult in good health.

The V gene is TRBV7-2, the J gene TRBJ2-1; TRBD1 might be the D (6 bases). The CDR3 is made up of 16 amino acids. Trimming removed 0 bases at V and 5 bases at J, with 14 bases between. CDR1 is SGHTA, CDR2 FQGNSA, per germline. The CDR3 DNA sequence: TGTGCCAGCAGCTTAGCCGGGACAACCCCACACAATGAGCAGTTCTTC. This codes for CASSLAGTTPHNEQFF.

The CDR3 DNA reads as TGTGCCAGCAGCCCCACGGTGAGGGTTATGGGGAGCTCCTACGAGCAGTACTTC. Amino acid sequence: CASSPTVRVMGSSYEQYF. The chain carries TRBV4-2 and TRBJ2-7; D is possibly TRBD2 (5 bases). Trimming cost V 4 bases and J 0 bases, with 22 bases left between them. From germline, CDR1 is LGHNA and CDR2 YNFKEQ. The CDR3 length is 18 residues.

The chain combines TRBV5-1 with TRBJ2-7; the D is unclear. This CDR3 is built from 12 residues. Germline V gene data show CDR1 as SGHRS and CDR2 as YFSETQ. With 4 bases removed from V and 4 bases from J, the gap between germline ends came to 9 bases. The chain's CDR3 is CASSPQTYEQYF. CDR3 DNA sequence: TGCGCCAGCAGCCCACAGACTTACGAGCAGTACTTC.

The count of this clone is one. The CDR3 here is CSVNPGQGLGVYTF. The CDR3 DNA follows: TGCAGCGTCAATCCAGGACAGGGGCTAGGAGTCTACACCTTC. The V gene is TRBV29-1, the J gene TRBJ1-2; 9 nucleotides agree with TRBD1. Trimming at V came to 6 bases and at J to 10 bases, leaving 15 bases not matched to a gene. The CDR3 runs 14 residues. CDR1 and CDR2 (germline): SQVTM, ANQGSEA.

This chain connects TRBV5-8 to TRBJ2-1; 11 nucleotides line up with TRBD2. Germline values: CDR1 SGHTS, CDR2 YDEGEE. J gave up 3 bases and V 3 bases, and 5 bases lay outside the gene matches. There are 16 residues in the CDR3. CDR3 DNA: TGTGCCAGCAGCTCGGGGACTAGCGGACACTACAATGAGCAGTTCTTC. Translating gives CASSSGTSGHYNEQFF.

Points on this clone: The junction differs from germline at one of its ends, possibly a read error. The chain employs TRBV2 and TRBJ2-1; TRBD1 might be the D (5 bases). The length of the CDR3 is 13 residues. CDR1 and CDR2 (germline): SNHLY, FYNNEI. The CDR3: CARSDRDDNEQFF. CDR3 nucleotide sequence: TGTGCCAGAAGTGACAGAGATGACAATGAGCAGTTCTTC. Supplemented by reference TRBV2 and TRBJ2-1, the full variable domain reads EPEVTQTPSHQVTQMGQEVILRCVPISNHLYFYWYRQILGQKVEFLVSFYNNEISEKSEIFDDQFSVERPDGSNFTLKIRSTKLEDSAMYFCARSDRDDNEQFFGPGTRLTVL.

V and J are TRBV23-1 and TRBJ2-2, with TRBD2 matching over 12 bases. TRBV23-1 is filed as an ORF, its function uncertain. The CDR3 length is 20 residues. The junction had 12 bases not matched to a gene; V was cut back by 0 bases and J by 4 bases. The CDR3 DNA reads TGCGCCAGCAGTCAATCGACTAGCGGGAGACTCGGGCGGTGCACCGGGGAGCTGTTTTTT. This translates into CASSQSTSGRLGRCTGELFF.

The rearrangement joins TRBV14 to TRBJ2-6; D uncertain. This CDR3 is built from 13 residues. The germline gives CDR1 SGHDN, CDR2 FVKESK. The V end lost 6 bases, the J end lost 2 bases, and 5 bases lay between the germline ends. The CDR3 loop reads CASRKTGANVLTF. The DNA of the CDR3 is TGTGCCAGCAGGAAGACTGGGGCCAACGTCCTGACTTTC.

CDR3 residues: CASSLTQETQYF. The CDR3 DNA reads as TGTGCCAGCTCACTAACCCAAGAGACCCAGTACTTC. J is TRBJ2-5 and V is TRBV18, with D unclear. Trimming took 4 bases from V and 1 from J, leaving 4 bases between them. From germline, CDR1 is KGHSH and CDR2 LQKENI. The CDR3 covers 12 residues.

V usage is TRBV7-9 and J usage is TRBJ2-7, with 7 bases identical to TRBD2. V lost 3 bases, J lost 6 bases, and 8 bases stayed unmatched. CDR1 is SEHNR and CDR2 is FQNEAQ in the germline V gene (reference sequence). This CDR3 comprises 14 residues. The DNA for the CDR3 is TGTGCCAGCAGCTTTTTCGGGGAGGGTAGCGAGCAGTACTTC. Translating gives CASSFFGEGSEQYF. The complete variable domain, with remaining parts taken from reference TRBV7-9 and TRBJ2-7, reads DTGVSQNPRHKITKRGQNVTFRCDPISEHNRLYWYRQTLGQGPEFLTYFQNEAQLEKSRLLSDRFSAERPKGSFSTLEIQRTEQGDSAMYLCASSFFGEGSEQYFGPGTRLTVT.

CDR3 sequence reads: CASSLGDSLKETQYF. The DNA of the CDR3 is TGCGCCAGCAGCTTGGGGGACAGCTTGAAAGAGACCCAGTACTTC. The chain combines TRBV5-1 with TRBJ2-5; 7 nucleotides line up with TRBD1. The germline V gene has CDR1 SGHRS and CDR2 YFSETQ. The trim removed 0 bases at V and 3 bases at J, leaving 5 bases unmatched. The length of the CDR3 is 15 residues. The full variable domain, with the rest looked up from reference TRBV5-1 and TRBJ2-5, is KAGVTQTPRYLIKTRGQQVTLSCSPISGHRSVSWYQQTPGQGLQFLFEYFSETQRNKGNFPGRFSGRQFSNSRSEMNVSTLELGDSALYLCASSLGDSLKETQYFGPGTRLLVL.

This sequence joins TRBV4-2 and TRBJ2-7; 11 bases are shared with TRBD2. Germline V gives CDR1 LGHNA, CDR2 YNFKEQ. The ends lost 0 bases at V and 7 bases at J; junction bases unmatched: 8. The CDR3 is 16 amino acids. The CDR3 protein is CASSQELLAGVREQYF. The CDR3 DNA is TGTGCCAGCAGCCAAGAGTTACTAGCGGGAGTGAGGGAGCAGTACTTC.

V usage is TRBV4-2 and J usage is TRBJ1-6; perhaps TRBD1 as D (6 bases). V was shortened by 3 bases and J by 14 bases, with 14 bases between the two germline ends. The CDR3 contains 13 residues. Germline CDR1 reads LGHNA; CDR2 reads YNFKEQ. This CDR3 is CASSQETRGTLHF. The DNA of the CDR3 is TGTGCCAGCAGCCAGGAGACCAGGGGAACCCTCCACTTT.

The chain has TRBV18 and TRBJ2-1; D is possibly TRBD1 or TRBD2 (6 bases each). The CDR3 sequence is 18 residues long. Per the germline V gene, CDR1 is KGHSH and CDR2 is LQKENI. Between the trimmed V and J ends, which lost 3 bases and 6 bases, there was a span of 24 bases. The CDR3 loop is CASSPPAGGPGGGNEQFF. The CDR3 bases are TGTGCCAGCTCACCCCCAGCAGGAGGCCCCGGAGGGGGCAATGAGCAGTTCTTC.

The genes are TRBV29-1 and TRBJ1-1; 7 bases fit TRBD1. Trimming cost V 6 bases and J 4 bases; bases outside gene matches: 11. The CDR3 contains 14 residues. Germline CDR1 reads SQVTM; CDR2 reads ANQGSEA. This CDR3 reads CSVCLTGECTEAFF. CDR3 in DNA: TGCAGCGTGTGCCTAACAGGGGAGTGCACTGAAGCTTTCTTT.